This T cell receptor (beta chain) was retrieved from a study of beta chain features in type 1 diabetes. TCRB transcripts that were expressed got sequenced, as all of the isolated RNA had been reverse transcribed. The read count averaged roughly 3.5 million across naive, central memory and regulatory T cell samples. Only in-frame clones appear in the TCRdb table, and some are missing; sequencing was by immunoSEQ multiplex PCR. The table records 160,000 or so clones, around 9% of them present only once. Regarding the study as a whole: Moderate yet significant TCRB CDR3 shortening was seen in Type 1 diabetes patients in all four CD4+ subsets.

This clone was picked up a small number of times. The target antigen is unknown. Per germline, CDR1 SGHNT and CDR2 YYREEE (reference sequence). This CDR3 spans 15 amino acids. The junction had 9 bases not matched to a gene; V was cut back by 6 bases and J by 6 bases. J is TRBJ2-7 and V is TRBV5-4; TRBD2 aligns across 13 bases. The receptor comes from a woman in her 30s with type 1 diabetes. Sequencing was performed on central memory CD4+ T cells from blood. CDR3 sequence reads: CASTDRLAGGFEQYF. The DNA of the CDR3 is TGTGCCAGCACCGATAGACTAGCGGGAGGTTTCGAGCAGTACTTC.